This TCR beta chain was captured in a study of blood T cell repertoires in COVID-19. About the research overall: COVID-19 samples from acute and convalescent phases originated in the United States, Italy and Spain. Sample material is recorded as cDNA or gDNA derived from T cells, B-cell-depleted T cells, or PBMCs.

The CDR3 is 17 amino acids. Germline CDR1 MNHEY, CDR2 SVGEGT. The V gene end was trimmed by 2 bases and the J gene end by 0 bases; junction bases not matched to a gene: 7. In the original processing: Amplification of reference gene primers provided the estimated nucleated cell counts. Some clones are missing from TCRdb's copy, which holds only in-frame ones; the method was immunoSEQ multiplex PCR. V and J calls and clone size are those listed in that table; D and trimming were worked out from the DNA. The repertoire holds approximately 110,000 clones, with 84% as singletons. Sequencing input: peripheral blood. The chain carries TRBV6-2 or TRBV6-3 and TRBJ2-7; TRBD2 matches 10 bases. The TCR originated in a woman of 80 years or more with active or convalescent COVID-19. Here the CDR3 DNA reads TGTGCCAGCAGTTACGAACTAGCGGGGAAAAGCTCCTACGAGCAGTACTTC. Translating it yields CASSYELAGKSSYEQYF.